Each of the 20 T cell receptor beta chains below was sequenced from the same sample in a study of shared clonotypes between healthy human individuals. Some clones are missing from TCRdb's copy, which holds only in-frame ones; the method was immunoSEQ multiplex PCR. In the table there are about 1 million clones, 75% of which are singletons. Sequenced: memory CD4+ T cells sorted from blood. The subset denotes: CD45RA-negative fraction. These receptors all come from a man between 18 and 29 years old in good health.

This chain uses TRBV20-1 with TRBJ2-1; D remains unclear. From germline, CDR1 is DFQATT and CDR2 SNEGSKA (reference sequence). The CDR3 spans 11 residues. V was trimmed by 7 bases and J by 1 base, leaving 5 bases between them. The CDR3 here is CSVHSYNEQFF. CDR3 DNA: TGCAGTGTCCATTCCTACAATGAGCAGTTCTTC.

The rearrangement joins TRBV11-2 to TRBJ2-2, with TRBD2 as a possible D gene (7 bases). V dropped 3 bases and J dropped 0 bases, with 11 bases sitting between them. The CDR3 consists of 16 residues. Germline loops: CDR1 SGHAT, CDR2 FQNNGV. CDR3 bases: TGTGCCAGCAGCTTGCGGGGGACAACGAACACCGGGGAGCTGTTTTTT. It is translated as CASSLRGTTNTGELFF.

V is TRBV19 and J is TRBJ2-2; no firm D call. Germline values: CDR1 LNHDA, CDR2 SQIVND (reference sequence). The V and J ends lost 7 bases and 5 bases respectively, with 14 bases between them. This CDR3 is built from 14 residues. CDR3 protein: CASTISAGTGELFF. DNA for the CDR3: TGTGCCAGTACCATCTCGGCAGGAACCGGGGAGCTGTTTTTT.

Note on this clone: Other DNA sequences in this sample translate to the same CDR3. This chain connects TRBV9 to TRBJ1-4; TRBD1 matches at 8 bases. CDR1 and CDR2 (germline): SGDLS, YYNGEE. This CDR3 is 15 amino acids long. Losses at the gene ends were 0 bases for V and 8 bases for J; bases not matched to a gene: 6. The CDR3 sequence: CASSVGGTGKEKLFF. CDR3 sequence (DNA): TGTGCCAGCAGCGTAGGGGGGACAGGTAAAGAAAAACTGTTTTTT.

CDR3 residues: CAKRSSGRAHEQYF. In nucleotides, the CDR3 is TGCGCCAAAAGATCTAGCGGGAGGGCCCACGAGCAGTACTTC. This chain uses TRBV4-3 with TRBJ2-7; 12 nucleotides line up with TRBD2. The J segment lost 5 bases and the V segment lost 10 bases, leaving 9 bases of the junction unmatched. Germline V gives CDR1 LGHNA, CDR2 YSLEER. The CDR3 sequence is 14 residues long.

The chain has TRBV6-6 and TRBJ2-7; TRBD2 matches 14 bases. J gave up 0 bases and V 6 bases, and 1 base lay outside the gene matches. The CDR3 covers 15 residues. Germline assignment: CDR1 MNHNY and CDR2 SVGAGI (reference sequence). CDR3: CASRGTSGSSYEQYF. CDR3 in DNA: TGTGCCAGCAGGGGGACTAGCGGGAGCTCCTACGAGCAGTACTTC.

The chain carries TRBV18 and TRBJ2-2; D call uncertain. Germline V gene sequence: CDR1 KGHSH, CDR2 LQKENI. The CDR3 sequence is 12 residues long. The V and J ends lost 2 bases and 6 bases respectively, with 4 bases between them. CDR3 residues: CASSPGSGELFF. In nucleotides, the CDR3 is TGTGCCAGCTCACCAGGGTCCGGGGAGCTGTTTTTT.

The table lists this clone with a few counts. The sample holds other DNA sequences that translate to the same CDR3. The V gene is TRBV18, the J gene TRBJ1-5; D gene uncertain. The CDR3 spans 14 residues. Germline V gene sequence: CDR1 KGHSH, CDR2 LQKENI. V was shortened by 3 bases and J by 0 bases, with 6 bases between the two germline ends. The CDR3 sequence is CASSPGYSNQPQHF. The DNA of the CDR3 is TGTGCCAGCTCACCGGGGTATAGCAATCAGCCCCAGCATTTT.

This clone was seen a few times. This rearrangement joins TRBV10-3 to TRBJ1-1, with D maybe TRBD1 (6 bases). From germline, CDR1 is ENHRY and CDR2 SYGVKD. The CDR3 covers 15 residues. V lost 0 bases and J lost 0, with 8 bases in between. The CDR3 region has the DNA TGTGCCATCAGTGAGTCGAGGGGGATGAACACTGAAGCTTTCTTT. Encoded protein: CAISESRGMNTEAFF.

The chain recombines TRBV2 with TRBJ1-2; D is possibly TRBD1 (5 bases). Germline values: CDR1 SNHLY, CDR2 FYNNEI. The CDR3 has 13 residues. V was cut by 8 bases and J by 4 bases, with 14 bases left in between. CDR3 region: CASGLGHRYGYTF. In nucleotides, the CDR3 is TGTGCCAGCGGTTTAGGACACCGCTATGGCTACACCTTC.

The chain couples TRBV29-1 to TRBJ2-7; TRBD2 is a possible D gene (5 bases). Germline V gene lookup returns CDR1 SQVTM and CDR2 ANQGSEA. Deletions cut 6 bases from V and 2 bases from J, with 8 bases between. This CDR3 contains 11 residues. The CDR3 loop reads CSVIGAYEQYF. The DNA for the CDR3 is TGCAGCGTCATCGGGGCCTACGAGCAGTACTTC.

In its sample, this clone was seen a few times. CDR3 coding DNA: TGTGCCAGCAGCCTATGGACAGGGGGCTCCTATAATTCACCCCTCCACTTT. Its translation is CASSLWTGGSYNSPLHF. This chain uses TRBV11-2 with TRBJ1-6, with 10 bases that match TRBD1. The CDR3 has 17 residues. Germline CDR1 and CDR2: SGHAT and FQNNGV. The ends lost 5 bases at V and 0 bases at J; junction bases unmatched: 4.

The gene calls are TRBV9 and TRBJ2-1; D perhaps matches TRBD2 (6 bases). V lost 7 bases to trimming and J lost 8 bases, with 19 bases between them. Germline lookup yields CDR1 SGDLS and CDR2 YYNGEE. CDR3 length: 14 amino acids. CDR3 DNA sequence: TGTGCCAGCGGCCAAAGCGGGCCTGTGGATGAGCAGTTCTTC. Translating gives CASGQSGPVDEQFF. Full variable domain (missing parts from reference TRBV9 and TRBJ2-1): DSGVTQTPKHLITATGQRVTLRCSPRSGDLSVYWYQQSLDQGLQFLIQYYNGEERAKGNILERFSAQQFPDLHSELNLSSLELGDSALYFCASGQSGPVDEQFFGPGTRLTVL.

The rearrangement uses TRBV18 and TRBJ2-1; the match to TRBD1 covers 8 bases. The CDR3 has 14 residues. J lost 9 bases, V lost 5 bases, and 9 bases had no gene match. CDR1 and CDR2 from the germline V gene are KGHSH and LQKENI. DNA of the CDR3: TGTGCCAGCTCAGGTGGGGCAGGGGGCTCTGAGCAGTTCTTC. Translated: CASSGGAGGSEQFF.

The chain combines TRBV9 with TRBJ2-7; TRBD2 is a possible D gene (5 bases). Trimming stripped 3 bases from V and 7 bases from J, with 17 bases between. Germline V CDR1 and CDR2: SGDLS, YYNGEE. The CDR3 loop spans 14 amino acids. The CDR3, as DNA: TGTGCCAGCAGCGCTAGCCCTCGGGGTCAAGAGCAGTACTTC. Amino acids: CASSASPRGQEQYF. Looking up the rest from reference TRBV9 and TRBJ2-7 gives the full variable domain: DSGVTQTPKHLITATGQRVTLRCSPRSGDLSVYWYQQSLDQGLQFLIQYYNGEERAKGNILERFSAQQFPDLHSELNLSSLELGDSALYFCASSASPRGQEQYFGPGTRLTVT.

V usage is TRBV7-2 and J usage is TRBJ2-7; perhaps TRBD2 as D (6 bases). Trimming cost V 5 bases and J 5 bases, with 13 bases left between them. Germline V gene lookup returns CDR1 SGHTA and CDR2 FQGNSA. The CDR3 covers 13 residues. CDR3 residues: CASSPWDSHEQYF. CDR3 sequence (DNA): TGTGCCAGCAGCCCCTGGGACTCGCACGAGCAGTACTTC.

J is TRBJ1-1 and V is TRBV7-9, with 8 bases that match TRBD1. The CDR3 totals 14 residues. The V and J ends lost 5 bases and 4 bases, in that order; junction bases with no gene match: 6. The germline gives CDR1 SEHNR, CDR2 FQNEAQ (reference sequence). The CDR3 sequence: CASSVGQGATEAFF. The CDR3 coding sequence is TGTGCCAGCAGCGTCGGACAGGGAGCCACTGAAGCTTTCTTT.

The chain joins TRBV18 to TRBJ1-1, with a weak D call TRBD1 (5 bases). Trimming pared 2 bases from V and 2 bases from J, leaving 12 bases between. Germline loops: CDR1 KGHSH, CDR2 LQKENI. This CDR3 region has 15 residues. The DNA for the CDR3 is TGTGCCAGCTCACCAAATCGGGACCTAAACACTGAAGCTTTCTTT. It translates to CASSPNRDLNTEAFF.

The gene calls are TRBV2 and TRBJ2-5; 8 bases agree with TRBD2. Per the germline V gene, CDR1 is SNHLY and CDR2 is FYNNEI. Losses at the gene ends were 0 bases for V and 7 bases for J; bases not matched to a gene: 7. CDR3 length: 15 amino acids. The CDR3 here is CASSEAQLAGGTQYF. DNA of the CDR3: TGTGCCAGCAGTGAAGCGCAGCTAGCGGGCGGGACCCAGTACTTC.

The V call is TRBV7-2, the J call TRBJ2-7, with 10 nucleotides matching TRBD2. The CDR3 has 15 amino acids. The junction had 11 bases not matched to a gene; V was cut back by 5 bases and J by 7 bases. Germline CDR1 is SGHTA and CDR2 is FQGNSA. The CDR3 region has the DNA TGTGCCAGCAGCCCCCGACTAGCGGGCACGGGAGAGCAGTACTTC. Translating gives CASSPRLAGTGEQYF.